This TCR beta chain appears in the sequencing data of a study of shared clonotypes between healthy human individuals. Germline-derived CDR1 and CDR2 are MDHEN and SYDVKM. The CDR3 runs to 12 residues. The junction had 9 bases not matched to a gene; V was cut back by 6 bases and J by 17 bases. Deep was the level at which the assay was run. Only in-frame clones appear in the TCRdb table, and some are missing; sequencing was by immunoSEQ multiplex PCR. The data hold roughly 1.5 million clones, with approximately 98% observed a single time. The receptor was derived from a man aged 25 to 40 in good health. The sequenced material came from naive CD4+ T cells sorted from blood. Indicated subset: CD45RA+ positively selected. The J gene is TRBJ1-4, the V gene TRBV28; 10 bases fit TRBD1. The chain's CDR3 is CASRQLGTGEFF. The CDR3 DNA reads as TGTGCCAGCAGGCAGCTCGGGACAGGGGAATTTTTT.